Presented here are 12 T cell receptor beta chains from one specimen sequenced in a study of shared clonotypes between healthy human individuals. Generated by immunoSEQ multiplex PCR, the TCRdb table keeps only in-frame clones and is missing some. The sample has roughly 2.6 million clones; just over 90% are singletons. The source material was naive CD4+ T cells sorted from blood. Regarding subset: CD45RA+ positively selected. The receptors come from a man between 18 and 29 years old in good health.

This chain links TRBV29-1 with TRBJ2-2; 9 bases agree with TRBD1. The CDR3 is 13 residues long. Germline V lookup: CDR1 SQVTM, CDR2 ANQGSEA. J gave up 7 bases and V 7 bases, and 7 bases lay outside the gene matches. This CDR3 is CSGNRGQGGELFF. Here the CDR3 DNA reads TGCAGCGGAAACAGGGGGCAAGGCGGGGAGCTGTTTTTT.

This rearrangement joins TRBV6-6 to TRBJ2-7; perhaps D is TRBD1 or TRBD2 (5 bases each). CDR1 MNHNY and CDR2 SVGAGI come from the germline V gene (reference sequence). V lost 6 bases to trimming and J lost 7 bases, with 16 bases between them. The CDR3 runs to 13 residues. CDR3 loop: CASRSWDPREQYF. As DNA, the CDR3 is TGTGCCAGCAGATCCTGGGACCCGAGGGAGCAGTACTTC.

V usage is TRBV30 and J usage is TRBJ2-5; D ambiguous. Deletions cut 5 bases from V and 2 bases from J, with 9 bases between. Germline values: CDR1 GTSNPN, CDR2 SVGIG (reference sequence). The CDR3 loop spans 12 amino acids. CDR3 DNA sequence: TGTGCCTGGGGGCATTTTCAAGAGACCCAGTACTTC. It translates to CAWGHFQETQYF.

The gene calls are TRBV7-2 and TRBJ2-1, with D tentatively TRBD1 or TRBD2 (5 bases each). The V gene's germline CDR1 is SGHTA and CDR2 FQGNSA. CDR3 length equals 15 residues. The V and J ends lost 1 base and 7 bases respectively, with 14 bases between them. In DNA, the CDR3 is TGTGCCAGCAGCTTAGGGGTTTGGGACGGGAATGAGCAGTTCTTC. As protein: CASSLGVWDGNEQFF.

V gene TRBV5-4 combines with J gene TRBJ2-7; weak D call: TRBD1 (6 bases). The germline V gene encodes CDR1 SGHNT and CDR2 YYREEE (reference sequence). The V end lost 4 bases, the J end lost 2 bases, and 13 bases lay between the germline ends. There are 14 residues in the CDR3. CDR3 loop: CASSTVGGPYEQYF. For the CDR3, the DNA is TGTGCCAGCAGCACCGTTGGGGGCCCCTACGAGCAGTACTTC.

This rearrangement joins TRBV12-5 to TRBJ1-5; D uncertain. Deletions cut 4 bases from V and 5 bases from J, with 18 bases between. This CDR3 has 16 amino acids. Germline CDR1 is LGHNT and CDR2 is FRNRAP. CDR3 coding DNA: TGTGCTAGTGGTTGGACCCAAGGAGGAGCGGATCAGCCCCAGCATTTT. Its protein product is CASGWTQGGADQPQHF.

V usage is TRBV7-2 and J usage is TRBJ2-4; no firm D call. Germline V gene lookup returns CDR1 SGHTA and CDR2 FQGNSA. Trimming took 3 bases from V and 0 from J, leaving 21 bases between them. CDR3 length: 19 amino acids. In nucleotides, the CDR3 is TGTGCCAGCAGCTTGCGCGGATCCTCCCTGCATATAGCCAAAAACATTCAGTACTTC. Translated: CASSLRGSSLHIAKNIQYF.

CDR3 in amino acids: CASSVTSGGANTGELFF. CDR3 in DNA: TGTGCCAGCAGTGTGACTAGCGGGGGGGCGAACACCGGGGAGCTGTTTTTT. This chain joins TRBV27 and TRBJ2-2, with 14 bases fitting TRBD2. Germline CDR1 reads MNHEY; CDR2 reads SMNVEV (reference sequence). The CDR3 has 17 residues. The V segment lost 5 bases and the J segment 0 bases; nucleotides outside the gene matches: 2.

The V gene is TRBV25-1, the J gene TRBJ2-1; D is undetermined. Germline V lookup: CDR1 MGHDK, CDR2 SYGVNS. The CDR3 is 16 residues long. Between the trimmed V and J ends, which lost 1 base and 2 bases, there was a span of 12 bases. CDR3 nucleotides: TGTGCCAGCAGTGAATCAGGTCTCGCTCCCTACAATGAGCAGTTCTTC. It encodes CASSESGLAPYNEQFF.

The gene calls are TRBV13 and TRBJ2-1; perhaps TRBD2 as D (5 bases). CDR3 size: 16 residues. Per germline, CDR1 PRHDT and CDR2 FYEKMQ (reference sequence). V lost 2 bases and J lost 6, with 17 bases in between. The CDR3 loop is CASSLKGGRSFNEQFF. CDR3 coding DNA: TGTGCCAGCAGCTTAAAGGGTGGGAGATCTTTCAATGAGCAGTTCTTC.

The genes are TRBV6-6 and TRBJ1-2; possible D gene TRBD1, 5 bases. The CDR3 is 14 amino acids. CDR1 is MNHNY and CDR2 is SVGAGI in the germline V gene (reference sequence). The germline V and J ends were trimmed by 5 bases and 3 bases, with 13 bases remaining between them. The CDR3 DNA reads TGTGCCAGCAGTGCGACCAGGGTGTACTATGGCTACACCTTC. Its protein product is CASSATRVYYGYTF.

Turning to this clone: Other nucleotide sequences in the sample specify the same CDR3. This chain connects TRBV5-4 to TRBJ2-2; TRBD1 matches 8 bases. Germline V gene sequence: CDR1 SGHNT, CDR2 YYREEE (reference sequence). CDR3 length: 15 amino acids. V shed 4 bases and J 0 bases; nucleotides not matched to a gene: 2. The CDR3 reads CASSLDRANTGELFF. The DNA of the CDR3 is TGTGCCAGCAGCCTGGACAGGGCGAACACCGGGGAGCTGTTTTTT.